The rows below give T cell receptor beta chains drawn from one sample of a study of molecular identifiers for immune sequencing clone quantification. TCRdb re-called the PCR reads through MiXCR, storing one row per CDR3 protein. Here the sample spans under 650,000 distinct CDR3 sequences, 15% to 20% being singletons. The sequenced material came from naive CD8+ T cells from blood, with Jurkat cell RNA spiked in. The receptors were sampled from a human donor in good health. Some libraries in this study had Jurkat cell RNA spiked in. Both conserved end residues are part of each CDR3. D genes are given only for firm matches. Size is stated for part of the rows, as once, few or many counts, or as a class when the clone is expanded.

J,D,size,V,CDR3,DNA
TRBJ2-7,.,many,TRBV10-3,CAISDVNSYEQYF,TGTGCCATCAGTGATGTGAATTCCTACGAGCAGTACTTC
TRBJ1-4,.,many,TRBV29-1,CSAEGRFNEKLFF,TGCAGCGCCGAGGGACGGTTTAATGAAAAACTGTTTTTT
TRBJ2-1,.,.,TRBV24-1,CATSDLQASQQGYNEQFF,TGTGCCACCAGTGATTTGCAAGCTAGTCAACAGGGCTACAATGAGCAGTTCTTC
TRBJ1-1,.,many,TRBV6-2/TRBV6-3,CASSYLLNTEAFF,TGTGCCAGCAGTTACTTGTTGAACACTGAAGCTTTCTTT
TRBJ1-1,.,many,TRBV13,CASSSFMNTEAFF,TGTGCCAGCAGCTCCTTCATGAACACTGAAGCTTTCTTT
TRBJ1-1,TRBD1,many,TRBV7-2,CASSLDTRDRGPRTEAFF,TGTGCCAGCAGCTTAGATACCCGGGACAGGGGGCCTCGAACTGAAGCTTTCTTT
TRBJ2-7,TRBD1,many,TRBV29-1,CSAGQGSPYEQYF,TGCAGCGCAGGACAGGGGTCCCCCTACGAGCAGTACTTC
TRBJ1-1,TRBD1,few,TRBV19,CASSILQGAAEAFF,TGTGCCAGTAGTATATTACAGGGGGCCGCTGAAGCTTTCTTT
TRBJ1-2,.,many,TRBV12-3/TRBV12-4,CASSFTYGYTF,TGTGCCAGCAGTTTTACCTATGGCTACACCTTC
TRBJ2-3,TRBD2,many,TRBV6-6,CASSFLAGPTDTQYF,TGCGCCAGCAGCTTCCTAGCGGGGCCCACAGATACGCAGTATTTT
TRBJ2-5,.,few,TRBV6-2/TRBV6-3,CASSYIRGRGETQYF,TGTGCCAGCAGTTACATCAGGGGTAGGGGAGAGACCCAGTACTTC
TRBJ2-1,TRBD1,many,TRBV29-1,CSVEGTGVLDEQFF,TGCAGCGTGGAGGGGACAGGGGTCCTCGATGAGCAGTTCTTC
TRBJ2-2,.,.,TRBV5-8,CASSIIGELFF,TGTGCCAGCAGCATTATCGGGGAGCTGTTTTTT
TRBJ2-1,.,many,TRBV29-1,CSVEAVVFHEQFF,TGCAGCGTTGAAGCGGTGGTCTTCCATGAGCAGTTCTTC
TRBJ2-1,TRBD2,many,TRBV6-5,CASRLGTSGSNEQFF,TGTGCCAGCAGACTTGGGACTAGCGGGAGTAATGAGCAGTTCTTC
TRBJ1-1,.,few,TRBV19,CASMLGSTEAFF,TGTGCCAGTATGTTGGGAAGCACTGAAGCTTTCTTT
TRBJ2-2,TRBD2,.,TRBV9,CASSVGGGSGELFF,TGTGCCAGCAGCGTAGGGGGAGGGTCCGGGGAGCTGTTTTTT
TRBJ2-7,TRBD2,.,TRBV5-5,CASSLAWTSDEQYF,TGTGCCAGCAGCTTGGCCTGGACTAGCGACGAGCAGTACTTC
TRBJ2-1,.,.,TRBV13,CASSLTRIEQFF,TGTGCCAGCAGCTTAACCCGGATTGAGCAGTTCTTC
TRBJ2-5,.,many,TRBV7-3,CASSPGFGQETQYF,TGTGCCAGCAGCCCCGGGTTTGGCCAAGAGACCCAGTACTTC
TRBJ2-1,.,many,TRBV29-1,CSVDEGLNEQFF,TGCAGCGTTGATGAGGGGTTGAATGAGCAGTTCTTC
TRBJ2-7,TRBD2,many,TRBV4-2,CASSQELAGDYEQYF,TGTGCCAGCAGCCAAGAGCTAGCGGGAGACTACGAGCAGTACTTC
TRBJ2-3,.,many,TRBV29-1,CSVEIGGGSDTQYF,TGCAGCGTTGAAATCGGAGGGGGGTCAGATACGCAGTATTTT
TRBJ2-7,TRBD1,.,TRBV27,CASGHTGAYEQYF,TGTGCCAGCGGCCATACAGGGGCCTACGAGCAGTACTTC
TRBJ2-7,TRBD1,many,TRBV7-9,CASSIQGTGTYEQYF,TGTGCCAGCAGCATACAAGGGACAGGAACCTACGAGCAGTACTTC